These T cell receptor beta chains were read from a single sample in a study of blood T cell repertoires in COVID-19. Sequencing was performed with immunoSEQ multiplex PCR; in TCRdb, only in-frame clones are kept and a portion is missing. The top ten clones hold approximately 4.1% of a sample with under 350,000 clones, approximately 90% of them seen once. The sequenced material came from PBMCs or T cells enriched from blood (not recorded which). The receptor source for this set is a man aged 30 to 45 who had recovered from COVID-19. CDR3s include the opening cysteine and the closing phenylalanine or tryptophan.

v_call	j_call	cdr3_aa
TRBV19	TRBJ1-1	CASTQGLPPLF
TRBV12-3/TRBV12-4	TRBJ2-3	CASSFYTDTQYF
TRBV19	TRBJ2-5	CASSIRASGAGETQYF
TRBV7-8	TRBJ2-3	CASRRMGGGTDTQYF
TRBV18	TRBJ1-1	CASSPIGTGNTEAFF
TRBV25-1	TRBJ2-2	CASRSQGNTGELFF
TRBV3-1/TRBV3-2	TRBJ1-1	CASSPRDRGRGNTEAFF
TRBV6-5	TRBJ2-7	CASRRDWASYEQYF
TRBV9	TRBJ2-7	CASSVGVLGYEQYF
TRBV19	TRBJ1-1	CASTDRGNTEAFF
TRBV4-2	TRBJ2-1	CASSRELRVEQFF
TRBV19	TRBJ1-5	CASRPDGQGGQPQHF
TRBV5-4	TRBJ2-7	CASSLGLASSYEQYF
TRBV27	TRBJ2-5	CASSTKQGSQETQYF
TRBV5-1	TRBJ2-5	CASSLGAPETQYF
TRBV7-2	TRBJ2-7	CASSLGSSGSSEQYF
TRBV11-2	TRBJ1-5	CASSLGLDSNQPQHF
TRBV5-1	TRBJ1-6	CASSLGGSLNSPLHF
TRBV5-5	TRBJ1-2	CASSLGDKSYGYTF
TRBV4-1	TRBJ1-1	CASSQAPGGMNTEAFF
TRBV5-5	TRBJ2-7	CASSYFPGYEQYF
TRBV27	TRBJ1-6	CASSSGTQMGSPLHF
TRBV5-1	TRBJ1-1	CASSSITQGGNTEAFF
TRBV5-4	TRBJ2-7	CAMGRDRVTEQYF
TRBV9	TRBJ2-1	CASRRATGGSVNEQFF
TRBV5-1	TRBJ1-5	CASSLDASSRPQHF
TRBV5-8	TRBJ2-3	CASSPTEMLTQYF